The next 31 T cell receptor beta chains were all read from a single sample in a study of T cells in localized non-small cell lung cancer. Sequencing used immunoSEQ multiplex PCR; TCRdb keeps in-frame clones, though not all of them. The sample gives about 28,000 clones, around nine tenths of which show up once; approximately 3% is in the top ten. Sample: peripheral blood, taken before any cancer treatment. The source is a woman aged 18 to 55 with stage I lung adenocarcinoma.

The table lists this clone with a few counts. This rearrangement joins TRBV11-3 to TRBJ2-7, with 7 bases matching TRBD2. J was trimmed by 4 bases and V by 8 bases; bases with no gene match: 17. The CDR3 sequence is 16 residues long. From germline, CDR1 is SGHNT and CDR2 YENEEA. The CDR3 DNA reads as TGTGCCAGCCAAATTGGCGGGGGAACTAATTTGTACGAGCAGTACTTC. Its translation is CASQIGGGTNLYEQYF.

The genes are TRBV7-8 and TRBJ2-3; 8 nucleotides agree with TRBD2. The V gene end was trimmed by 3 bases and the J gene end by 0 bases; junction bases not matched to a gene: 11. The CDR3 is 18 amino acids. Germline loops: CDR1 SGHVS, CDR2 FQNEAQ. The CDR3 loop reads CASSLATGTRASTDTQYF. The CDR3, as DNA: TGTGCCAGCAGCTTGGCTACCGGGACTAGGGCTAGCACAGATACGCAGTATTTT.

The chain employs TRBV2 and TRBJ2-7, with D perhaps assigned TRBD1 or TRBD2 (5 bases each). Trimming took off 5 bases at V and 4 bases at J, with 15 bases between the two ends. The CDR3 runs 14 residues. Germline CDR1 is SNHLY and CDR2 is FYNNEI. Here the CDR3 reads CASSRFRDGYEQYF. CDR3 nucleotide sequence: TGTGCCAGCAGTCGATTCCGGGACGGATACGAGCAGTACTTC.

The chain links TRBV5-1 to TRBJ2-5, with 8 bases matching TRBD2. J lost 4 bases, V lost 0 bases, and 8 bases had no gene match. The length of the CDR3 is 16 residues. CDR1 and CDR2 (germline): SGHRS, YFSETQ. The CDR3 nucleotides are TGCGCCAGCAGCTTGGGCGGGAGCGGGAGTCGAGAGACCCAGTACTTC. Its translation: CASSLGGSGSRETQYF.

The chain combines TRBV11-3 with TRBJ2-1; D unresolved. The CDR3 is 12 amino acids. Germline V lookup: CDR1 SGHNT, CDR2 YENEEA. Between the trimmed V and J ends, which lost 4 bases and 8 bases, there was a span of 9 bases. Here the CDR3 reads CASSSRTDEQFF. DNA of the CDR3: TGTGCCAGCAGCTCCCGTACGGATGAGCAGTTCTTC.

V gene TRBV7-2 combines with J gene TRBJ1-2; D unclear. V dropped 5 bases and J dropped 5 bases, with 6 bases sitting between them. The length of the CDR3 is 11 residues. The germline V gene encodes CDR1 SGHTA and CDR2 FQGNSA. CDR3 sequence (DNA): TGTGCCAGCAGCGAAGCGTATGGCTACACCTTC. This sequence encodes CASSEAYGYTF.

The chain recombines TRBV4-3 with TRBJ1-1; D gene unclear. Germline-derived CDR1 and CDR2 are LGHNA and YSLEER. Between the trimmed V and J ends, which lost 0 bases and 1 base, there was a span of 9 bases. This CDR3 region has 15 residues. The CDR3 region is CASSQESPGNTEAFF. The DNA of the CDR3 is TGCGCCAGCAGCCAAGAGTCCCCCGGGAACACTGAAGCTTTCTTT.

The chain joins TRBV19 to TRBJ2-3; maybe TRBD1 (5 bases). V shed 7 bases and J shed 6 bases, with 17 bases lying between them. CDR1 and CDR2 (germline): LNHDA, SQIVND (reference sequence). This CDR3 has 14 amino acids. Written as DNA, the CDR3 is TGTGCCAGTAAACCGGACACGTCGCAGGATACGCAGTATTTT. This translates into CASKPDTSQDTQYF.

The chain employs TRBV7-2 and TRBJ2-5; D remains unclear. The V end was cut by 6 bases, the J end by 2 bases, with 10 bases between. CDR3 size: 13 residues. Germline V lookup: CDR1 SGHTA, CDR2 FQGNSA. CDR3 sequence (DNA): TGTGCCAGCAGTGCTCATCGGCAAGAGACCCAGTACTTC. It translates to CASSAHRQETQYF.

V usage is TRBV11-1 and J usage is TRBJ1-1; possible D gene TRBD1, 5 bases. V was shortened by 3 bases and J by 4 bases, with 12 bases between the two germline ends. Germline lookup yields CDR1 SGHAT and CDR2 FQDESV (reference sequence). This CDR3 comprises 14 residues. CDR3 loop: CASSFQGLGTEAFF. CDR3 bases: TGTGCCAGCAGCTTCCAGGGCCTGGGCACTGAAGCTTTCTTT.

This chain connects TRBV2 to TRBJ1-1; D is unresolved. V lost 3 bases, J lost 11 bases, and 13 bases lay in between. This CDR3 spans 12 amino acids. Germline V gene lookup returns CDR1 SNHLY and CDR2 FYNNEI. CDR3 sequence reads: CASSEDLAIAFF. The DNA for the CDR3 is TGTGCCAGCAGTGAGGACCTAGCAATCGCTTTCTTT.

This clone appeared a few times. The chain couples TRBV30 to TRBJ2-7; D not certain. The CDR3 runs to 13 residues. The V gene lost 2 bases and the J gene lost 2 bases, with 10 bases spanning the gap. Germline V CDR1 and CDR2: GTSNPN, SVGIG (reference sequence). CDR3 residues: CAWSRLSPYEQYF. The CDR3 coding sequence is TGTGCCTGGAGTCGGCTGAGCCCCTACGAGCAGTACTTC.

This chain connects TRBV7-2 to TRBJ1-1; TRBD1 agrees at 11 bases. Germline CDR1 reads SGHTA; CDR2 reads FQGNSA. The ends lost 2 bases at V and 0 bases at J; junction bases unmatched: 8. This CDR3 contains 18 residues. DNA of the CDR3: TGTGCCAGCAGCTTACCAGCCGGGACAGGGGGTTTGAACACTGAAGCTTTCTTT. This gives the protein CASSLPAGTGGLNTEAFF.

The chain uses TRBV7-9 and TRBJ2-2; no definite D call. The V gene's germline CDR1 is SEHNR and CDR2 FQNEAQ (reference sequence). Trimming removed 6 bases at V and 6 bases at J, with 14 bases between. The CDR3 spans 14 residues. The CDR3 spells CASSPTRGPGELFF. For the CDR3, the DNA is TGTGCCAGCAGTCCTACGAGAGGACCCGGGGAGCTGTTTTTT.

J is TRBJ2-5 and V is TRBV11-2; 8 bases align to TRBD1. The V gene end was trimmed by 1 base and the J gene end by 4 bases; junction bases not matched to a gene: 5. The CDR3 runs to 15 residues. Germline-derived CDR1 and CDR2 are SGHAT and FQNNGV. CDR3 nucleotides: TGTGCCAGCAGCTTAGGGACAGGGAGTGGAGAGACCCAGTACTTC. Its translation: CASSLGTGSGETQYF.

The chain uses TRBV6-6 and TRBJ2-2; TRBD1 might be the D (6 bases). Germline V gene lookup returns CDR1 MNHNY and CDR2 SVGAGI (reference sequence). Trimming removed 5 bases at V and 8 bases at J, with 15 bases between. The length of the CDR3 is 14 residues. Written as DNA, the CDR3 is TGTGCCAGCAGTCAGGGGATGTTTGCGGGGGAGCTGTTTTTT. Translation gives CASSQGMFAGELFF.

The CDR3 DNA reads as TGTGCCAGCTCACCAATCGGGGCATCGGATACGCAGTATTTT. Translating it yields CASSPIGASDTQYF. V gene TRBV18 combines with J gene TRBJ2-3; D is tentatively TRBD1 or TRBD2 (5 bases each). V was clipped by 2 bases and J by 6 bases, with 12 bases between them. The CDR3 loop spans 14 amino acids. Germline CDR1 is KGHSH and CDR2 is LQKENI.

The chain joins TRBV6-1 to TRBJ1-4; 8 bases line up with TRBD1. Germline CDR1 reads MNHNS; CDR2 reads SASEGT. Germline trimming cut 8 bases from V and 13 bases from J; bases unmatched to any gene: 9. The CDR3 totals 12 residues. CDR3 in DNA: TGTGCCAGCTGGCTCGCCGGGACAGGACTGTTTTTT. Its protein is CASWLAGTGLFF.

The J gene is TRBJ2-1, the V gene TRBV11-3; 9 nucleotides agree with TRBD2. The V gene's germline CDR1 is SGHNT and CDR2 YENEEA. V was pared by 5 bases and J by 12 bases, with 17 bases of the junction left unmatched. CDR3 size: 16 residues. This CDR3 reads CASSPRVAGEGEGQFF. The CDR3 DNA is TGTGCCAGCAGCCCCAGGGTAGCGGGAGAGGGGGAAGGGCAGTTCTTC.

In DNA form, the CDR3 reads TGTGCCAGCAGCCCAGACACGGGGACTCAAGAGACCCAGTACTTC. This sequence encodes CASSPDTGTQETQYF. V usage is TRBV5-5 and J usage is TRBJ2-5, with D maybe TRBD2 (6 bases). Trimming pared 4 bases from V and 2 bases from J, leaving 15 bases between. The CDR3 consists of 15 residues. Germline values: CDR1 SGHKS, CDR2 YYEKEE (reference sequence).

The chain joins TRBV5-3 to TRBJ1-2; TRBD1 matches at 7 bases. TRBV5-3 is assigned to the ORF class and has an uncertain function. The V segment lost 4 bases and the J segment 3 bases; nucleotides outside the gene matches: 9. This CDR3 contains 15 residues. The CDR3 region has the DNA TGTGCCAGAAGCCCCTACAGGGGCCGACACTATGGCTACACCTTC. Its protein is CARSPYRGRHYGYTF.

V usage is TRBV19 and J usage is TRBJ1-5, with 9 bases fitting TRBD1. V shed 0 bases, J shed 3 bases, and the junction held 3 bases outside the gene matches. CDR1 is LNHDA, CDR2 SQIVND, per germline (reference sequence). CDR3 length: 16 amino acids. As DNA, the CDR3 is TGTGCCAGTAGTATAGATCGGACAGGGGCCAATCAGCCCCAGCATTTT. Residues: CASSIDRTGANQPQHF.

V and J are TRBV7-2 and TRBJ2-5; D call uncertain. V gave up 5 bases and J gave up 5 bases, with 6 bases separating them. Germline CDR1 and CDR2: SGHTA and FQGNSA. This CDR3 region has 11 residues. CDR3 protein: CASSRAETQYF. The CDR3 bases are TGTGCCAGCAGCCGCGCGGAGACCCAGTACTTC.

The chain uses TRBV7-2 and TRBJ2-5; D is tentatively TRBD1 or TRBD2 (5 bases each). In germline, CDR1 is SGHTA, CDR2 FQGNSA. The CDR3 has 16 amino acids. V dropped 5 bases and J dropped 0 bases, with 16 bases sitting between them. The CDR3 here is CASSESWGFDQETQYF. The CDR3 DNA sequence: TGTGCCAGCAGCGAATCCTGGGGGTTCGACCAAGAGACCCAGTACTTC. Looking up the rest from reference TRBV7-2 and TRBJ2-5 gives the full variable domain: GAGVSQSPSNKVTEKGKDVELRCDPISGHTALYWYRQSLGQGLEFLIYFQGNSAPDKSGLPSDRFSAERTGGSVSTLTIQRTQQEDSAVYLCASSESWGFDQETQYFGPGTRLLVL.

The J gene is TRBJ2-1, the V gene TRBV19; D possibly corresponds to TRBD1 (6 bases). The CDR3 is 16 residues long. In germline, CDR1 is LNHDA, CDR2 SQIVND (reference sequence). V dropped 4 bases and J dropped 0 bases, with 13 bases sitting between them. The CDR3 nucleotides are TGTGCCAGTAGTAAAACACAGGGTATCTCCTACAATGAGCAGTTCTTC. It codes for CASSKTQGISYNEQFF.

This clone was observed once. The chain carries TRBV5-5 and TRBJ1-1, with 9 bases matching TRBD1. The CDR3 contains 17 residues. Germline V gene data show CDR1 as SGHKS and CDR2 as YYEKEE (reference sequence). Trimming removed 2 bases from V and 4 bases from J; junction bases left unmatched: 12. CDR3 loop: CASSLGNQDRGTTEAFF. DNA of the CDR3: TGTGCCAGCAGCTTAGGAAACCAGGACAGGGGAACCACTGAAGCTTTCTTT.

As DNA, the CDR3 is TGTGCCAGCAGCGTAGCCCTAGCGGGAGGGCCGAGAACGCAGTATTTT. Its protein is CASSVALAGGPRTQYF. The V gene is TRBV9, the J gene TRBJ2-3; TRBD2 matches at 12 bases. V lost 0 bases, J lost 9 bases, and 8 bases stayed unmatched. The CDR3 is 16 residues long. The germline V gene has CDR1 SGDLS and CDR2 YYNGEE.

The table lists this clone with a count of one. J is TRBJ2-7 and V is TRBV2; D may be TRBD1 (5 bases). The CDR3 loop spans 13 amino acids. The ends were cut back, 4 bases at V and 0 bases at J, with 7 bases in the middle. CDR1 is SNHLY, CDR2 FYNNEI, per germline. CDR3 protein: CASSGQPSYEQYF. The CDR3 region has the DNA TGTGCCAGCAGTGGACAGCCCTCCTACGAGCAGTACTTC.

The rearrangement uses TRBV15 and TRBJ2-1; tentatively, D is TRBD1 (5 bases). This CDR3 has 17 amino acids. V gave up 1 base and J gave up 8 bases, with 21 bases separating them. Germline V gives CDR1 LNHNV, CDR2 YYDKDF (reference sequence). The chain's CDR3 is CATSRGLSRGNLDEQFF. CDR3 sequence (DNA): TGTGCCACCAGCAGAGGACTGAGTAGGGGCAATTTAGATGAGCAGTTCTTC.

The V call is TRBV4-3, the J call TRBJ1-1; D possibly corresponds to TRBD1 (6 bases). The CDR3 extends over 15 amino acids. Germline V gives CDR1 LGHNA, CDR2 YSLEER. V gave up 5 bases and J gave up 3 bases, with 16 bases separating them. DNA for the CDR3: TGCGCCAGCAGCATTTTGGGGGCCCAGCACACTGAAGCTTTCTTT. Its protein product is CASSILGAQHTEAFF.

J is TRBJ2-3 and V is TRBV11-3; D is possibly TRBD2 (5 bases). This CDR3 comprises 15 residues. The germline gives CDR1 SGHNT, CDR2 YENEEA. V lost 1 base, J lost 0 bases, and 8 bases lay in between. The CDR3 nucleotides are TGTGCCAGCAGCTTAGGGGAGATTAGCACAGATACGCAGTATTTT. This encodes CASSLGEISTDTQYF.